One and the same sample provided the 14 T cell receptor beta chains below, sequenced in a study of control samples from healthy donors and cancer patients. Libraries were prepared by immunoSEQ multiplex PCR; TCRdb keeps only in-frame clonotypes and omits some of them. The sample has approximately 71,000 clones, roughly 90% seen once. Material: PBMCs. These receptors all come from a man between 60 and 75 years old with lung cancer.

This clone was counted a single time. V is TRBV30 and J is TRBJ1-1; D gene unclear. From germline, CDR1 is GTSNPN and CDR2 SVGIG (reference sequence). V lost 1 base, J lost 11 bases, and 17 bases lay in between. CDR3 length: 13 residues. This CDR3 reads CAWSAKGVEEAFF. For the CDR3, the DNA is TGTGCCTGGAGTGCAAAGGGAGTTGAGGAGGCTTTCTTT.

This clone came up once. This chain links TRBV30 with TRBJ1-5; TRBD1 aligns across 7 bases. This CDR3 is 13 amino acids long. Unmatched junction bases numbered 4, after V lost 2 bases and J lost 6 bases. Looked up from germline, CDR1 is GTSNPN and CDR2 is SVGIG (reference sequence). The CDR3 here is CAWSSTGFQPQHF. The DNA for the CDR3 is TGTGCCTGGAGTTCGACAGGGTTTCAGCCCCAGCATTTT.

This clone was counted only a few times. The J gene is TRBJ2-1, the V gene TRBV24-1; 7 nucleotides line up with TRBD2. The germline gives CDR1 KGHDR, CDR2 SFDVKD. The V segment lost 4 bases and the J segment 7 bases; nucleotides outside the gene matches: 12. The CDR3 runs to 16 residues. CDR3 sequence reads: CATSEAGDVTGNEQFF. The CDR3 DNA sequence: TGTGCCACCAGTGAGGCGGGGGACGTCACGGGGAATGAGCAGTTCTTC.

CDR3 residues: CATQTGPSNTEAFF. The CDR3 nucleotides read TGCGCCACCCAGACCGGGCCGAGCAACACTGAAGCTTTCTTT. The chain uses TRBV5-1 and TRBJ1-1; D not certain. The CDR3 has 14 amino acids. Trimming shortened V by 9 bases and J by 2 bases, and 17 bases separated the two germline ends. Looked up from germline, CDR1 is SGHRS and CDR2 is YFSETQ. The full variable domain, in which reference TRBV5-1 and TRBJ1-1 provide the parts outside the CDR3, is KAGVTQTPRYLIKTRGQQVTLSCSPISGHRSVSWYQQTPGQGLQFLFEYFSETQRNKGNFPGRFSGRQFSNSRSEMNVSTLELGDSALYLCATQTGPSNTEAFFGQGTRLTVV.

The genes are TRBV27 and TRBJ1-2, with D perhaps matching TRBD1 (6 bases). CDR1 is MNHEY and CDR2 is SMNVEV in the germline V gene (reference sequence). The length of the CDR3 is 17 residues. Trimming stripped 3 bases from V and 2 bases from J, with 19 bases between. The DNA for the CDR3 is TGTGCCAGCAGTTTTAGGGGGGGCTACGGCCTAAACTATGGCTACACCTTC. It yields the protein CASSFRGGYGLNYGYTF.

In its sample, this clone was seen once. V and J are TRBV5-6 and TRBJ2-2; D is tentatively TRBD1 or TRBD2 (5 bases each). This CDR3 has 15 amino acids. The ends were cut back, 2 bases at V and 0 bases at J, with 8 bases in the middle. CDR1 is SGHDT, CDR2 YYEEEE, per germline. The DNA of the CDR3 is TGTGCCAGCAGCTTTGGGGGTCCGAACACCGGGGAGCTGTTTTTT. The encoded protein is CASSFGGPNTGELFF. The entire variable domain, with the rest obtained from reference TRBV5-6 and TRBJ2-2, is as follows: DAGVTQSPTHLIKTRGQQVTLRCSPKSGHDTVSWYQQALGQGPQFIFQYYEEEERQRGNFPDRFSGHQFPNYSSELNVNALLLGDSALYLCASSFGGPNTGELFFGEGSRLTVL.

This chain uses TRBV6-5 with TRBJ1-6; 7 bases map to TRBD1. V lost 8 bases, J lost 10 bases, and 8 bases stayed unmatched. The CDR3 loop spans 13 amino acids. CDR1 is MNHEY, CDR2 SVGAGI, per germline. In DNA, the CDR3 is TGTGCCAGCGCGGACAGGCCTGGGTCACCCCTCCACTTT. Its translation is CASADRPGSPLHF.

The chain employs TRBV5-1 and TRBJ1-2; possible D gene TRBD1, 5 bases. CDR3 length equals 14 residues. Germline CDR1 and CDR2: SGHRS and YFSETQ. V gave up 6 bases and J gave up 6 bases, with 18 bases separating them. CDR3 in DNA: TGCGCCAGCACCTGGGGCCTTATCGAGAATGGCTACACCTTC. The encoded protein is CASTWGLIENGYTF. The full variable domain, completed using reference TRBV5-1 and TRBJ1-2, is KAGVTQTPRYLIKTRGQQVTLSCSPISGHRSVSWYQQTPGQGLQFLFEYFSETQRNKGNFPGRFSGRQFSNSRSEMNVSTLELGDSALYLCASTWGLIENGYTFGSGTRLTVV.

This chain links TRBV5-1 with TRBJ2-3, with 14 bases matching TRBD2. The V gene's germline CDR1 is SGHRS and CDR2 YFSETQ. This CDR3 has 16 residues. The junction had 8 bases not matched to a gene; V was cut back by 6 bases and J by 5 bases. The CDR3 DNA reads TGCGCCAGCAAGGGACTAGCGGGGGCTACCCAAGATACGCAGTATTTT. Translating it yields CASKGLAGATQDTQYF.

CDR3 amino acids: CASSLKGPGTQYF. The CDR3, as DNA: TGTGCCAGCAGCTTAAAGGGGCCCGGGACCCAGTACTTC. This sequence joins TRBV7-3 and TRBJ2-5; D may be TRBD1 (5 bases). The CDR3 consists of 13 residues. Germline CDR1 is SGHTA and CDR2 is FQGTGA. Trimming removed 1 base at V and 7 bases at J, with 10 bases between.

This clone was detected only once. The chain links TRBV5-4 to TRBJ1-3, with a tentative D call TRBD1 (5 bases). Trimming removed 1 base from V and 7 bases from J, with 15 bases in between. CDR1 is SGHNT and CDR2 is YYREEE in the germline V gene (reference sequence). CDR3 size: 15 residues. CDR3 region: CASSLSRGPGNTIYF. CDR3 coding DNA: TGTGCCAGCAGCTTGTCGAGGGGCCCCGGGAACACCATATATTTT.

This CDR3 reads CASSQRKDGYEQYV. In DNA, the CDR3 is TGCGCCAGCAGCCAAAGGAAGGACGGATACGAGCAGTACGTC. The chain couples TRBV4-1 to TRBJ2-7; no firm D call. The CDR3 consists of 14 residues. The germline CDR1 and CDR2 sequences are MGHRA and YSYEKL. The germline V and J ends were trimmed by 2 bases and 4 bases, with 12 bases remaining between them.

This clone was seen a handful of times. This sequence joins TRBV9 and TRBJ1-1; no reliable D call. CDR3 length: 13 residues. V was shortened by 4 bases and J by 5 bases, with 12 bases between the two germline ends. Germline V CDR1 and CDR2: SGDLS, YYNGEE. The CDR3 DNA is TGTGCCAGCAGCACCCATCAGGATACTGAAGCTTTCTTT. This gives the protein CASSTHQDTEAFF.

This chain joins TRBV29-1 and TRBJ1-5; no clear D. CDR3 length equals 13 residues. V lost 4 bases and J lost 3, with 10 bases in between. Germline CDR1 and CDR2: SQVTM and ANQGSEA. The CDR3 is CSVVRDPNQPQHF. The CDR3 nucleotides read TGCAGCGTTGTAAGGGATCCCAATCAGCCCCAGCATTTT.